The clone carrying this T cell receptor (beta chain) was seen a handful of times. Other DNA variants within this sample encode the same CDR3. The data originate from a study of blood T cell repertoires in COVID-19. Trimming removed 1 base at V and 7 bases at J, with 8 bases between. The CDR3 has 13 amino acids. Only in-frame clones appear in the TCRdb table, and some are missing; sequencing was by immunoSEQ multiplex PCR. The sample records about 220,000 clones, 87% being singletons. The chain joins TRBV12-3 or TRBV12-4 to TRBJ2-1; tentatively, D is TRBD2 (6 bases). The specimen was PBMCs or T cells enriched from blood (not recorded which). The TCR was taken from a woman in her twenties or thirties with acute COVID-19. CDR3 coding DNA: TGTGCCAGCAGTTTAGATCGGGGGAATGAGCAGTTCTTC. Its protein product is CASSLDRGNEQFF.